The 2 T cell receptor beta chains below come from one sample, sequenced in a study of blood T cell repertoires in COVID-19. Generated by immunoSEQ multiplex PCR, the TCRdb table keeps only in-frame clones and is missing some. The repertoire consists of about 140,000 clones, with under 90% occurring once and the leading ten covering 1.6%. The sequencing input was PBMCs or T cells enriched from blood (not recorded which). Receptors originate from a woman under 30 who had been exposed to COVID-19.

This chain uses TRBV15 with TRBJ1-5; D gene unclear. The V and J ends lost 0 bases and 2 bases respectively, with 11 bases between them. The CDR3 sequence is 16 residues long. Germline CDR1 reads LNHNV; CDR2 reads YYDKDF (reference sequence). The CDR3 sequence is CATSRESDGGNQPQHF. The CDR3 DNA sequence: TGTGCCACCAGCAGAGAAAGCGACGGCGGCAATCAGCCCCAGCATTTT.

This clone was counted a few times. The V call is TRBV7-2, the J call TRBJ1-2; D possibly corresponds to TRBD1 (6 bases). Trimming removed 5 bases from V and 7 bases from J, with 20 bases in between. The CDR3 contains 15 residues. Germline V gene data show CDR1 as SGHTA and CDR2 as FQGNSA. CDR3 residues: CASSPRSQGSGGYTF. The CDR3 coding sequence is TGTGCCAGCAGCCCACGGTCCCAGGGGTCCGGTGGCTACACCTTC.